This TCR beta chain was sequenced for a study of blood T cell repertoires in COVID-19. On the study more broadly: There were acute and convalescent COVID-19 samples, and they came from the United States, Italy and Spain. In each case, the material was cDNA or gDNA derived from T cells, B-cell-depleted T cells, or PBMCs.

The assay was immunoSEQ multiplex PCR, and TCRdb's table has in-frame clones only and misses some. The sample has more than 200,000 clones; around 84% are singletons. This CDR3 spans 15 amino acids. Germline loops: CDR1 ENHRY, CDR2 SYGVKD. The J segment lost 3 bases and the V segment lost 2 bases, leaving 4 bases of the junction unmatched. This clonotype originated in a woman aged 40 to 49 who had recovered from COVID-19. The sample comprised peripheral blood. The genes are TRBV10-3 and TRBJ1-5, with 7 bases aligning to TRBD1. CDR3 sequence (DNA): TGTGCCATCAGTGAGGACAGGGAGAACAATCAGCCCCAGCATTTT. Its translation: CAISEDRENNQPQHF.